These 21 T cell receptor beta chains were all obtained from the same sample, sequenced in a study of Ad26.COV2.S vaccination and SARS-CoV-2 variants. Profiling relied on immunoSEQ multiplex PCR, and the TCRdb table lists in-frame clones only, not all of them. The data show just over 350,000 clones, about 85% seen once. The treatment is: about 20 received Ad26.COV2.S at low or high dose, single or two shots; about 5 received placebo; per-sample allocation not given. Samples analyzed were those drawn on day 63 after the first vaccine or placebo injection. This sample comprised peripheral blood, obtained in a trial of Ad26.COV2.S vaccine versus placebo. The receptors come from a person between 18 and 60 years old who received the Ad26.COV2.S COVID-19 vaccine or a placebo.

V gene TRBV28 combines with J gene TRBJ2-7, with D unclear. The CDR3 contains 15 residues. Trimming cost V 6 bases and J 7 bases, with 22 bases left between them. The V gene's germline CDR1 is MDHEN and CDR2 SYDVKM. The CDR3: CASRNPSPTLEEQYF. CDR3 nucleotide sequence: TGTGCCAGCAGGAATCCCAGTCCTACGCTGGAGGAGCAGTACTTC.

The chain employs TRBV27 and TRBJ1-1, with D hard to call. Germline CDR1 is MNHEY and CDR2 is SMNVEV (reference sequence). V was shortened by 7 bases and J by 0 bases, with 12 bases between the two germline ends. This CDR3 comprises 14 residues. Here the CDR3 reads CASTPRGLNTEAFF. The CDR3 nucleotides are TGTGCCAGCACTCCCAGAGGGCTGAACACTGAAGCTTTCTTT.

V and J are TRBV18 and TRBJ2-5, with 7 bases fitting TRBD1. With 4 bases clipped from V and 9 bases from J, the junction kept 8 bases outside the gene matches. CDR3 length: 13 residues. Germline values: CDR1 KGHSH, CDR2 LQKENI. CDR3 in amino acids: CASSLGRDSAQYF. Here the CDR3 DNA reads TGTGCCAGCTCACTAGGCCGGGACAGTGCCCAGTACTTC. Drawing the rest from reference TRBV18 and TRBJ2-5, the complete variable domain is NAGVMQNPRHLVRRRGQEARLRCSPMKGHSHVYWYRQLPEEGLKFMVYLQKENIIDESGMPKERFSAEFPKEGPSILRIQQVVRGDSAAYFCASSLGRDSAQYFGPGTRLLVL.

This clone was observed a single time. The J gene is TRBJ2-7, the V gene TRBV6-2 or TRBV6-3; D is unresolved. V was trimmed by 2 bases and J by 3 bases, leaving 11 bases between them. CDR1 and CDR2 (germline): MNHEY, SVGEGT. The CDR3 sequence is 14 residues long. The chain's CDR3 is CASSYHPRHYEQYF. Here the CDR3 DNA reads TGTGCCAGCAGTTACCACCCACGCCACTACGAGCAGTACTTC.

This clone has only one observation. The V and J genes are TRBV7-9 and TRBJ2-5, with D possibly being TRBD1 (6 bases). The CDR3 is made up of 16 amino acids. Germline V gene data show CDR1 as SEHNR and CDR2 as FQNEAQ (reference sequence). V lost 6 bases to trimming and J lost 1 base, with 18 bases between them. CDR3 amino acids: CASRESQGLIQETQYF. CDR3 sequence (DNA): TGTGCCAGCAGGGAATCACAGGGTCTGATCCAAGAGACCCAGTACTTC.

The chain carries TRBV9 and TRBJ1-1, with D maybe TRBD1 (6 bases). Germline CDR1 is SGDLS and CDR2 is YYNGEE. The CDR3 spans 14 residues. Trimming left V 3 bases short and J 4 bases short, with 13 bases between. The CDR3 spells CASSASGVATEAFF. In DNA form, the CDR3 reads TGTGCCAGCAGCGCTTCAGGGGTGGCCACTGAAGCTTTCTTT.

The rearrangement uses TRBV18 and TRBJ2-1; TRBD2 matches 14 bases. The CDR3 sequence is 19 residues long. Germline trimming cut 0 bases from V and 2 bases from J; bases unmatched to any gene: 6. The germline CDR1 and CDR2 sequences are KGHSH and LQKENI. The CDR3 region has the DNA TGTGCCAGCTCACCACCTGTTGGGACTAGCGGGAGAACCTACAATGAGCAGTTCTTC. It encodes CASSPPVGTSGRTYNEQFF.

The chain links TRBV5-6 to TRBJ1-5, with TRBD1 identical over 9 bases. Looked up from germline, CDR1 is SGHDT and CDR2 is YYEEEE. The CDR3 has 16 amino acids. V lost 3 bases to trimming and J lost 2 bases; unmatched junction nucleotides: 6. The CDR3 DNA follows: TGTGCCAGCAGCTCGGGACAGGGTAAGGGCAATCAGCCCCAGCATTTT. It is translated as CASSSGQGKGNQPQHF.

The chain recombines TRBV18 with TRBJ1-1, with D possibly TRBD1 on 5 matching bases. This CDR3 has 12 amino acids. Germline V gene sequence: CDR1 KGHSH, CDR2 LQKENI. V lost 4 bases to trimming and J lost 5 bases, with 8 bases between them. CDR3 protein: CASSRGVTEAFF. The CDR3 DNA follows: TGTGCCAGCTCACGGGGGGTGACTGAAGCTTTCTTT.

The V call is TRBV15, the J call TRBJ2-7, with TRBD1 matching over 7 bases. The germline CDR1 and CDR2 sequences are LNHNV and YYDKDF (reference sequence). The CDR3 totals 14 residues. The V gene end was trimmed by 3 bases and the J gene end by 2 bases; junction bases not matched to a gene: 4. The CDR3 spells CATSRNRGPYEQYF. The CDR3 DNA reads TGTGCCACCAGCAGGAACAGGGGACCCTACGAGCAGTACTTC.

V is TRBV2 and J is TRBJ1-5, with 7 positions matching TRBD1. CDR3 length equals 14 residues. Germline CDR1 SNHLY, CDR2 FYNNEI. Trimming cost V 7 bases and J 2 bases; bases outside gene matches: 5. This CDR3 reads CASTDRVGNQPQHF. CDR3 coding DNA: TGTGCCAGCACAGACAGGGTGGGCAATCAGCCCCAGCATTTT.

V usage is TRBV6-2 or TRBV6-3 and J usage is TRBJ2-7; 8 positions match TRBD1. Trimming at V came to 5 bases and at J to 9 bases, leaving 15 bases not matched to a gene. The germline V gene has CDR1 MNHEY and CDR2 SVGEGT. CDR3 length: 15 residues. DNA for the CDR3: TGTGCCAGCAGTAAAACCCCAGGGGGCAGACTCGGGCAGTACTTC. Encoded protein: CASSKTPGGRLGQYF.

The chain uses TRBV4-1 and TRBJ2-7; D may be TRBD2 (6 bases). V was cut by 0 bases and J by 6 bases, with 15 bases left in between. This CDR3 has 15 amino acids. Germline V lookup: CDR1 MGHRA, CDR2 YSYEKL. This CDR3 is CASSQDPFGGGEQYF. Here the CDR3 DNA reads TGCGCCAGCAGCCAAGATCCCTTTGGGGGAGGCGAGCAGTACTTC.

The rearrangement links TRBV6-4 to TRBJ2-2, with no clear D. Looked up from germline, CDR1 is MRHNA and CDR2 is SNTAGT. V shed 10 bases and J shed 1 base, with 13 bases lying between them. This CDR3 spans 14 amino acids. The CDR3: CATRSERNTGELFF. The CDR3 nucleotides read TGTGCCACCCGAAGCGAACGGAACACCGGGGAGCTGTTTTTT.

This clone was counted a few times. The J gene is TRBJ1-5, the V gene TRBV5-6; D remains unclear. Germline CDR1 reads SGHDT; CDR2 reads YYEEEE. V was shortened by 7 bases and J by 2 bases, with 7 bases between the two germline ends. This CDR3 has 12 residues. The CDR3 region is CASEARNQPQHF. Here the CDR3 DNA reads TGTGCCAGCGAGGCCCGCAATCAGCCCCAGCATTTT.

This clone was seen just once. V and J are TRBV2 and TRBJ2-3; D is unclear. CDR3 length: 12 amino acids. The germline V gene encodes CDR1 SNHLY and CDR2 FYNNEI. Trimming stripped 1 base from V and 3 bases from J, with 2 bases between. This chain's CDR3 is CASSEETDTQYF. Written as DNA, the CDR3 is TGTGCCAGCAGTGAAGAGACAGATACGCAGTATTTT.

This rearrangement joins TRBV29-1 to TRBJ2-7, with 7 bases that match TRBD1. The CDR3 loop spans 11 amino acids. The trim removed 6 bases at V and 7 bases at J, leaving 6 bases unmatched. In germline, CDR1 is SQVTM, CDR2 ANQGSEA. This CDR3 is CSVNTGEEQYF. The DNA for the CDR3 is TGCAGCGTGAACACAGGGGAGGAGCAGTACTTC.

A remark on this clone: A junction boundary mismatches the germline segment, possibly from a read error. The chain has TRBV7-7 and TRBJ1-1; D ambiguous. The germline V gene encodes CDR1 SSHAT and CDR2 FNYEAQ (reference sequence). This CDR3 spans 13 amino acids. In DNA form, the CDR3 reads TGTGCTAGCAGTAAACAGCTAAACACTGAAGCTTTCTTT. Protein sequence: CASSKQLNTEAFF.

This sequence joins TRBV21-1 and TRBJ1-5; TRBD1, the D gene given by the table, was not confirmed from the DNA. TRBV21-1 is reported as a pseudogene. The CDR3 totals 16 residues. This CDR3 reads CASSKARDRDYQPQHF. The CDR3 nucleotides read TGTGCCAGCAGCAAAGCCCGGGACAGGGACTATCAGCCCCAGCATTTT.

The rearrangement links TRBV28 to TRBJ1-1; tentative D call: TRBD1 (5 bases). The V end lost 7 bases, the J end lost 8 bases, and 20 bases lay between the germline ends. This CDR3 is 14 amino acids long. Germline CDR1 and CDR2: MDHEN and SYDVKM. The CDR3 DNA follows: TGTGCCAGCAACCAGCCGGGACTCTTGAACGAAGCTTTCTTT. Its translation: CASNQPGLLNEAFF. The full variable domain, in which reference TRBV28 and TRBJ1-1 provide the parts outside the CDR3, is DVKVTQSSRYLVKRTGEKVFLECVQDMDHENMFWYRQDPGLGLRLIYFSYDVKMKEKGDIPEGYSVSREKKERFSLILESASTNQTSMYLCASNQPGLLNEAFFGQGTRLTVV.

The rearrangement links TRBV30 to TRBJ2-7; TRBD1 matches 10 bases. The CDR3 extends over 18 amino acids. V trimming: 0 bases; J trimming: 7 bases; junction bases outside the gene matches: 18. Per the germline V gene, CDR1 is GTSNPN and CDR2 is SVGIG (reference sequence). The CDR3: CAWSVAPSRQGATREQYF. In DNA form, the CDR3 reads TGTGCCTGGAGTGTAGCCCCGTCGCGACAGGGGGCGACCAGGGAGCAGTACTTC.